This is a list of T cell receptor beta chains from one sample in a study of OX40 agonist ivuxolimab in advanced cancers. Clones were sequenced by immunoSEQ multiplex PCR, and TCRdb holds only the in-frame ones, with some missing. The table shows tens of thousands of clones, with roughly 90% occurring only once. Sequencing used CD4+ or CD8+ T cells sorted from blood, obtained in a trial of the OX40 agonist ivuxolimab. Receptors originate from an adult with an advanced solid tumor such as melanoma, head and neck, liver or kidney cancer. The CDR3 runs from the conserved cysteine through the conserved F or W. A D gene is named only where the DNA matches it firmly. A clone size is listed for some rows: how often the clone was seen (once, few, many), or a class if it is expanded.

J: TRBJ2-7
V: TRBV6-5
size: few
D: TRBD2
DNA: TGTGCCAGCAGTTATTCTCTAGCGGGAGGAAGGGAGCAGTACTTC
CDR3: CASSYSLAGGREQYF

J: TRBJ2-1
V: TRBV7-3
size: -
D: TRBD1
DNA: TGTGCCAGCAGCTTGACAGGGGCTTGGAACAATGAGCAGTTCTTC
CDR3: CASSLTGAWNNEQFF

J: TRBJ2-7
V: TRBV5-1
size: -
D: -
DNA: TGCGCCAGCAGCTTGGAGGGCCGGAGCTCCTACGAGCAGTACTTC
CDR3: CASSLEGRSSYEQYF

J: TRBJ2-4
V: TRBV2
size: -
D: -
DNA: TGTGCCAGCAGTGACGACAGTTACGGGAACATTCAGTACTTC
CDR3: CASSDDSYGNIQYF

J: TRBJ1-1
V: TRBV5-5
size: -
D: -
DNA: TGTGCCAGCAGCTTTGTCGCGGGGTCCACTGAAGCTTTCTTT
CDR3: CASSFVAGSTEAFF

J: TRBJ2-2
V: TRBV7-2
size: -
D: TRBD2
DNA: TGTGCCAGCAGCTTAATTAGCGGGGGATACACCCGGGAGCTGTTTTTT
CDR3: CASSLISGGYTRELFF

J: TRBJ2-7
V: TRBV28
size: -
D: TRBD2
DNA: TGTGCCAGCAGTTCCCCGACTAGCACGAGCTCCTACGAGCAGTACTTC
CDR3: CASSSPTSTSSYEQYF

J: TRBJ2-2
V: TRBV11-2
size: once
D: -
DNA: TGTGCCAGCAGCTTAGATTTCCCCGGGGAGCTGTTTTTT
CDR3: CASSLDFPGELFF

J: TRBJ2-1
V: TRBV5-1
size: -
D: -
DNA: TGCGCCAGCAGCTTGGTGGGGGGAAACCCCTACAATGAGCAGTTCTTC
CDR3: CASSLVGGNPYNEQFF

J: TRBJ2-2
V: TRBV7-8
size: -
D: -
DNA: TGTGCCAGCAGCTTAGCGATAACTAGCTCCGGGGAGCTGTTTTTT
CDR3: CASSLAITSSGELFF

J: TRBJ2-7
V: TRBV11-2
size: -
D: -
DNA: TGTGCCAGCTCCCCGACGACTCCCTCCTACGAGCAGTACTTC
CDR3: CASSPTTPSYEQYF

J: TRBJ2-1
V: TRBV25-1
size: few
D: -
DNA: TGTGCCAGCAGTGAATCTTCCTACAATGAGCAGTTCTTC
CDR3: CASSESSYNEQFF

J: TRBJ2-4
V: TRBV6-1
size: -
D: TRBD1
DNA: TGTGCCAGCAGAGACCTTACAGGGGCACAAAAACTGGAGTACTTC
CDR3: CASRDLTGAQKLEYF

J: TRBJ2-7
V: TRBV29-1
size: -
D: TRBD2
DNA: TGCAGCGTTGGTGGGACTAGCGGGAGTTTTACACGATACGAGCAGTACTTC
CDR3: CSVGGTSGSFTRYEQYF

J: TRBJ2-3
V: TRBV5-1
size: -
D: TRBD1
DNA: TGCGCCAGCAGCTTCAGGGGGCTCAGCACAGATACGCAGTATTTT
CDR3: CASSFRGLSTDTQYF

J: TRBJ1-3
V: TRBV27
size: -
D: -
DNA: TGTGCCAGCAGCCCCGGGCAGGGGTCCTCCATAATATATTTT
CDR3: CASSPGQGSSIIYF

J: TRBJ2-7
V: TRBV7-2
size: -
D: TRBD2
DNA: TGTGCCAGCAGCTTAGCCCCGGGACTAGCGGGAGTGGAGCAGTACTTC
CDR3: CASSLAPGLAGVEQYF

J: TRBJ2-7
V: TRBV11-2
size: -
D: TRBD2
DNA: TGTGCCAGCAGCTCCCTAGCGGGAGGGGGTTACGAGCAGTACTTC
CDR3: CASSSLAGGGYEQYF

J: TRBJ2-7
V: TRBV5-6
size: -
D: -
DNA: TGTGCCAGCAGCGTAGACACTACCTACGAGCAGTACTTC
CDR3: CASSVDTTYEQYF

J: TRBJ1-4
V: TRBV18
size: -
D: -
DNA: TGTGCCAGCTCACTTAACGGTGCAACTAATGAAAAACTGTTTTTT
CDR3: CASSLNGATNEKLFF

J: TRBJ1-5
V: TRBV11-2
size: few
D: -
DNA: TGTGCCGCTCACTTGTGGAGGGGCGGTCAGCCCCAGCATTTT
CDR3: CAAHLWRGGQPQHF

J: TRBJ2-7
V: TRBV4-2
size: -
D: TRBD1
DNA: TGTGCCAGCAGCCAAGAGCCCACAGGGGGTTATAACGAGCAGTACTTC
CDR3: CASSQEPTGGYNEQYF

J: TRBJ2-5
V: TRBV11-2
size: -
D: TRBD1
DNA: TGTGCCAGCAGCTTTCTGGTGCCCCGACAGGGTGAGACCCAGTACTTC
CDR3: CASSFLVPRQGETQYF

J: TRBJ2-3
V: TRBV7-8
size: -
D: TRBD2
DNA: TGTGCCAGCAGCTTAGAACCAGCGGGAGTAGCGACAGATACGCAGTATTTT
CDR3: CASSLEPAGVATDTQYF

J: TRBJ2-1
V: TRBV7-9
size: -
D: -
DNA: TGTGCCAGCAGCTTGTCGGGAGAGAGCTTAAATGAGCAGTTCTTC
CDR3: CASSLSGESLNEQFF

J: TRBJ2-3
V: TRBV11-2
size: -
D: TRBD2
DNA: TGTGCCAGCAGCTTAGCGTGGACTAGCGGGAGGGCCAGAGATACGCAGTATTTT
CDR3: CASSLAWTSGRARDTQYF

J: TRBJ1-2
V: TRBV19
size: -
D: -
DNA: TGTGCCAGTAGTCTCGGACAGCTTTTCTATGGCTACACCTTC
CDR3: CASSLGQLFYGYTF

J: TRBJ2-7
V: TRBV6-6
size: -
D: -
DNA: TGTGCCAGCTATGACAGGCCCTACGAGCAGTACTTC
CDR3: CASYDRPYEQYF

J: TRBJ1-3
V: TRBV7-2
size: -
D: -
DNA: TGTGCCAGCAGCTTAAGCGCAGGGAGTGGAAACACCATATATTTT
CDR3: CASSLSAGSGNTIYF

J: TRBJ2-3
V: TRBV6-1
size: once
D: TRBD1
DNA: TGTGCCAGCAGTGATTTATCAGGGAAGAACCGGGACAGGGCAGCAGATACGCAGTATTTT
CDR3: CASSDLSGKNRDRAADTQYF

J: TRBJ2-2
V: TRBV19
size: -
D: TRBD1
DNA: TGTGCCAGTAGTATAGACCGGACAGGCCCTGTTAGGTCCGGGGAGCTGTTTTTT
CDR3: CASSIDRTGPVRSGELFF

J: TRBJ2-5
V: TRBV5-4
size: -
D: -
DNA: TGTGCCAGCAGCTTACCCCTTAAAGAGACCCAGTACTTC
CDR3: CASSLPLKETQYF

J: TRBJ2-1
V: TRBV19
size: -
D: -
DNA: TGTGCCAGTAGTACCGGCACTCACTCCTACAATGAGCAGTTCTTC
CDR3: CASSTGTHSYNEQFF

J: TRBJ2-6
V: TRBV4-2
size: once
D: TRBD1
DNA: TGTGCCAGCAGCCAAGCCCCGTCGCCGGGACAGGGTTTCTCTGGGGCCAACGTCCTGACTTTC
CDR3: CASSQAPSPGQGFSGANVLTF

J: TRBJ1-4
V: TRBV7-6
size: -
D: TRBD1
DNA: TGTGCCAGCAGCTTAACGATCAACAGGGGTGAAAAACTGTTTTTT
CDR3: CASSLTINRGEKLFF

J: TRBJ1-2
V: TRBV13
size: -
D: -
DNA: TGTGCCAGCAGCTTATGGGGGGCGCAGGGCTACACCTTC
CDR3: CASSLWGAQGYTF

J: TRBJ1-2
V: TRBV6-6
size: -
D: -
DNA: TGTGCCAGCAGTTACCGGGTGGGTGGCTACACCTTC
CDR3: CASSYRVGGYTF

J: TRBJ2-2
V: TRBV4-2
size: -
D: -
DNA: TGTGCCAGCAGCCAAGACCGGGACCGGAACACCGGGGAGCTGTTTTTT
CDR3: CASSQDRDRNTGELFF

J: TRBJ2-7
V: TRBV18
size: -
D: TRBD2
DNA: TGTGCCAGCGCCTACCGGGAGGTTAGCTCCTACGAGCAGTACTTC
CDR3: CASAYREVSSYEQYF

J: TRBJ2-7
V: TRBV15
size: once
D: -
DNA: TGTGCCACCAGCAGAGAGCCGGGACCCTCCTCCTACGAGCAGTACTTC
CDR3: CATSREPGPSSYEQYF

J: TRBJ2-7
V: TRBV7-2
size: -
D: TRBD2
DNA: TGTGCCAGCAGCTTAAATCAGCGGGGGCCCTACGAGCAGTACTTC
CDR3: CASSLNQRGPYEQYF

J: TRBJ2-1
V: TRBV4-2
size: -
D: -
DNA: TGTGCCAGCAGCCAAGAGAGCGGAAGCTTTTACAATGAGCAGTTCTTC
CDR3: CASSQESGSFYNEQFF

J: TRBJ1-3
V: TRBV28
size: -
D: TRBD1
DNA: TGTGCCAGCAGTCCAGGGGGAAGTAATTTTTTT
CDR3: CASSPGGSNFF

J: TRBJ1-5
V: TRBV27
size: -
D: TRBD1
DNA: TGTGCCAGCAGTGCCCTTGACAGGGGCAATAGCAATCAGCCCCAGCATTTT
CDR3: CASSALDRGNSNQPQHF

J: TRBJ2-1
V: TRBV6-1
size: once
D: TRBD1
DNA: TGTGCCAGCAGTCAGGGGGCTACCTACAATGAGCAGTTCTTC
CDR3: CASSQGATYNEQFF

J: TRBJ2-7
V: TRBV5-1
size: once
D: -
DNA: TGCGCCAGCAGCTCCCCCGAGACAGCCTACGAGCAGTACTTC
CDR3: CASSSPETAYEQYF

J: TRBJ2-5
V: TRBV28
size: -
D: -
DNA: TGTGCCAGCAGTCCCCCAACTCTCGGGACCCAGTACTTC
CDR3: CASSPPTLGTQYF

J: TRBJ1-5
V: TRBV7-2
size: -
D: -
DNA: TGTGCCAGCAGTACAGATACCTCTTACAATCAGCCCCAGCATTTT
CDR3: CASSTDTSYNQPQHF

J: TRBJ1-2
V: TRBV5-1
size: -
D: -
DNA: TGCGCCAGCAGCTTGGACAGCTCTAACTATGGCTACACCTTC
CDR3: CASSLDSSNYGYTF

J: TRBJ2-1
V: TRBV28
size: -
D: TRBD2
DNA: TGTGCCAGCGGGAGGGCCTACAATGAGCAGTTCTTC
CDR3: CASGRAYNEQFF

J: TRBJ1-2
V: TRBV30
size: -
D: -
DNA: TGTGCCTGGAGTCCCGAGAGTTACTATGGCTACACCTTC
CDR3: CAWSPESYYGYTF

J: TRBJ2-7
V: TRBV19
size: -
D: -
DNA: TGTGCCAGTAGTCGTGGGACACCTGCCTACGAGCAGTACTTC
CDR3: CASSRGTPAYEQYF

J: TRBJ2-3
V: TRBV7-3
size: -
D: TRBD2
DNA: TGTGCCAGCAGCATCACTAGCGGGAGCAAAGATACGCAGTATTTT
CDR3: CASSITSGSKDTQYF

J: TRBJ2-2
V: TRBV2
size: -
D: -
DNA: TGTGCCAGCACCGGACTAATCGGGGAGCTGTTTTTT
CDR3: CASTGLIGELFF

J: TRBJ2-3
V: TRBV2
size: -
D: -
DNA: TGTGCCAGCAGGAAGGGGGTTAGCACAGATACGCAGTATTTT
CDR3: CASRKGVSTDTQYF

J: TRBJ2-1
V: TRBV7-2
size: -
D: TRBD2
DNA: TGTGCCAGCAGCTTAGCCGGGCTAGCGGGAGATGAGCAGTTCTTC
CDR3: CASSLAGLAGDEQFF

J: TRBJ2-1
V: TRBV29-1
size: -
D: TRBD2
DNA: TGCAGCGGGGGACTAGCGGACCGGAGCTCCTACAATGAGCAGTTCTTC
CDR3: CSGGLADRSSYNEQFF

J: TRBJ2-3
V: TRBV10-3
size: -
D: -
DNA: TGTGCCACCGCCGGCACAGATACGCAGTATTTT
CDR3: CATAGTDTQYF

J: TRBJ2-4
V: TRBV19
size: -
D: TRBD2
DNA: TGTGCCAGTAGTACCCGCCGGGAGTCCACTAGCGGGAGGTCCCTAGCCAAAAACATTCAGTACTTC
CDR3: CASSTRRESTSGRSLAKNIQYF

J: TRBJ2-7
V: TRBV27
size: -
D: -
DNA: TGTGCCAGCAGTTTTTTGGGGCGGACCTCGTTTGGGCAGTACTTC
CDR3: CASSFLGRTSFGQYF